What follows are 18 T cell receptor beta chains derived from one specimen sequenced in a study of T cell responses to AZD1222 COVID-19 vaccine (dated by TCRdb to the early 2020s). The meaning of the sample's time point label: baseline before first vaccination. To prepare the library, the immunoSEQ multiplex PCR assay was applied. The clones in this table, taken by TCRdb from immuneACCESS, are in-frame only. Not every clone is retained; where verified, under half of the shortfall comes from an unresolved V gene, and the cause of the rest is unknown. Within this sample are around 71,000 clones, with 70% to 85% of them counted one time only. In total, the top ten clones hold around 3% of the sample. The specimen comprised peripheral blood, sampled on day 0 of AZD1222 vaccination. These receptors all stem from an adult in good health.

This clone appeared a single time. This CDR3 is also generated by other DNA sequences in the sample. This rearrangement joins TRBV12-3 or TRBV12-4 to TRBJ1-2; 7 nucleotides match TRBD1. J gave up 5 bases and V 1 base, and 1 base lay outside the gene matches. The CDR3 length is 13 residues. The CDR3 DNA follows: TGTGCCAGCAGTTTAGAGGGGGCTTATGGCTACACCTTC. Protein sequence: CASSLEGAYGYTF.

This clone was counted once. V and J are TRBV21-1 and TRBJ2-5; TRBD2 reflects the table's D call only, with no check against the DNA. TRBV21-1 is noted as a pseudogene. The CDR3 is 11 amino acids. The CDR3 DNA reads TGTGCCAGCAGCCCCAAGCGTGACCAGTACTTC. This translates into CASSPKRDQYF.

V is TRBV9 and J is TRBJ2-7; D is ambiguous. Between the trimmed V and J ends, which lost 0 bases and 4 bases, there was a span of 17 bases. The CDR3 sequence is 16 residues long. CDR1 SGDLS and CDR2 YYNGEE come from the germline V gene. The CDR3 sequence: CASSVERTLTRYEQYF. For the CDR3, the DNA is TGTGCCAGCAGCGTAGAACGGACGCTGACTCGATACGAGCAGTACTTC.

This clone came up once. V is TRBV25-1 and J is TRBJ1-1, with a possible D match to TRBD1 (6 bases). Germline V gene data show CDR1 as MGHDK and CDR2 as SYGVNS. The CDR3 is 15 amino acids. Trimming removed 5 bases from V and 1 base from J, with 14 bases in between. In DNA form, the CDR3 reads TGTGCCAGCAGTCGAAGGGGGACTCCGAACACTGAAGCTTTCTTT. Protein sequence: CASSRRGTPNTEAFF. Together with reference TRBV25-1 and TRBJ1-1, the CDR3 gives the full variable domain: EADIYQTPRYLVIGTGKKITLECSQTMGHDKMYWYQQDPGMELHLIHYSYGVNSTEKGDLSSESTVSRIRTEHFPLTLESARPSHTSQYLCASSRRGTPNTEAFFGQGTRLTVV.

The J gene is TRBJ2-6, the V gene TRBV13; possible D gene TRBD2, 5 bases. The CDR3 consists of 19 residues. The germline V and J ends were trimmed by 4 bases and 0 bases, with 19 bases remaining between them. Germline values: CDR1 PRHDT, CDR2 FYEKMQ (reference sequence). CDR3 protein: CASSSDIASNTSGANVLTF. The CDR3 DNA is TGTGCCAGCAGCTCCGACATAGCGAGTAATACCTCTGGGGCCAACGTCCTGACTTTC.

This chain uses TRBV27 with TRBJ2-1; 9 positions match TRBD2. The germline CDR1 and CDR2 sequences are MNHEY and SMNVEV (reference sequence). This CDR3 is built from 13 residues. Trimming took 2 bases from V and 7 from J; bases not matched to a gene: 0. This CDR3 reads CASSLSGRNEQFF. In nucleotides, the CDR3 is TGTGCCAGCAGTTTAAGCGGGAGGAATGAGCAGTTCTTC.

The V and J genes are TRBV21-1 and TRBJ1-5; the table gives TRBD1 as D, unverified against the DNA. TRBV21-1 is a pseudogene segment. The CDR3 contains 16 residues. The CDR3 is CASSTMDRVGNQPQHF. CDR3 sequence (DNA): TGTGCCAGCAGCACGATGGACAGGGTTGGCAATCAGCCCCAGCATTTT.

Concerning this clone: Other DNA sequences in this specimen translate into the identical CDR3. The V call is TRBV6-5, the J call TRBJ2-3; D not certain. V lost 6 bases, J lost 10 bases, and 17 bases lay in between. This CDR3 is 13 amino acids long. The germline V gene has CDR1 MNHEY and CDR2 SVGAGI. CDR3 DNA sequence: TGTGCCAGCAGGGAGACCCTCCTTCAGGCGCAGTATTTT. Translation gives CASRETLLQAQYF.

The CDR3 DNA is TGTGCCAGCTCACCACCGGTCGGATCTAACTATGGCTACACCTTC. Amino acid sequence: CASSPPVGSNYGYTF. This sequence joins TRBV18 and TRBJ1-2; no definite D call. This CDR3 is built from 15 residues. V lost 0 bases, J lost 0 bases, and 8 bases lay in between. Per the germline V gene, CDR1 is KGHSH and CDR2 is LQKENI.

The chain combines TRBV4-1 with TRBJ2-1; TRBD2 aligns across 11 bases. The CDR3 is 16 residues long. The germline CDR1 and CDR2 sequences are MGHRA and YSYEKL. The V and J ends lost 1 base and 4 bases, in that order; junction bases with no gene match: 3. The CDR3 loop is CASSQVASGRYNEQFF. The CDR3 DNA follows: TGCGCCAGCAGCCAAGTGGCTAGCGGGAGGTACAATGAGCAGTTCTTC.

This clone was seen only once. CDR3 DNA: TGTGCCAGCTCACCGCCGGGACAGAATAATTCACCCCTCCACTTT. Its translation: CASSPPGQNNSPLHF. The J gene is TRBJ1-6, the V gene TRBV18; 7 nucleotides match TRBD1. The CDR3 has 15 residues. CDR1 and CDR2 (germline): KGHSH, LQKENI. V lost 3 bases to trimming and J lost 5 bases; unmatched junction nucleotides: 4.

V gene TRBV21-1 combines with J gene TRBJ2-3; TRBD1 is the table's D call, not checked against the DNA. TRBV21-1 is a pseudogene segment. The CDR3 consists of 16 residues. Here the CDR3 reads CASSKVVTRCTDTQYF. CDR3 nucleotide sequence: TGTGCCAGCAGCAAAGTTGTGACCAGGTGCACAGATACGCAGTATTTT.

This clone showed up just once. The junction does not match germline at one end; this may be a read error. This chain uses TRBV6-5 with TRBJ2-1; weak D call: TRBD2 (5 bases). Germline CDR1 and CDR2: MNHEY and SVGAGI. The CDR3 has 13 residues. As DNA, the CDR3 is TGTGCCAGCAGTTACTCTCCACAGTCCCCGCGGGTCTTC. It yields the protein CASSYSPQSPRVF.

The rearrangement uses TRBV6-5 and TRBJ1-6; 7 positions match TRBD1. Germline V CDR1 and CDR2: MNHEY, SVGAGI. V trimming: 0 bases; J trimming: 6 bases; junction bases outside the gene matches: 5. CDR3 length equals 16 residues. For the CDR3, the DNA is TGTGCCAGCAGTTACTCTTCGGGGACAGCTAATTCACCCCTCCACTTT. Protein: CASSYSSGTANSPLHF.

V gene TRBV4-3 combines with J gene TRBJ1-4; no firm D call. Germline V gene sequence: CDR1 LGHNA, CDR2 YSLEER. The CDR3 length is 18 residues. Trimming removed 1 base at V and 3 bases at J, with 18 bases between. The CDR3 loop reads CASSQGPLYSLANEKLFF. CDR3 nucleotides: TGCGCCAGCAGCCAAGGGCCCTTATACAGCCTAGCTAATGAAAAACTGTTTTTT.

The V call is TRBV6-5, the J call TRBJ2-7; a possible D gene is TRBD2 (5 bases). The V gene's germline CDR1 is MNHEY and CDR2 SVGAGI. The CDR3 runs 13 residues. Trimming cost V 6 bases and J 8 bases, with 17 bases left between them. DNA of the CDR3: TGTGCCAGCAGGTCCCCTGAATCGGGGAAGCAGTACTTC. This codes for CASRSPESGKQYF.

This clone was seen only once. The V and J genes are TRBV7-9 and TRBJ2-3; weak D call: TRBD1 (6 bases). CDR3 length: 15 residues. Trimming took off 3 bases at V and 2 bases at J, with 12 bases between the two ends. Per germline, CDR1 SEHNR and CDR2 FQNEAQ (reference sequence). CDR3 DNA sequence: TGTGCCAGCAGCTTGCGCCGACAGGACACAGATACGCAGTATTTT. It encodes CASSLRRQDTDTQYF.

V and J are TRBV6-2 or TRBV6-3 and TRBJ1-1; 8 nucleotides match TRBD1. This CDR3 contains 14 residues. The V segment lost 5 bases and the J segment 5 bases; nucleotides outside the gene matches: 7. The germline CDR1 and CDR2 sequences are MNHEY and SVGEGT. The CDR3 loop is CASSATGGQTEAFF. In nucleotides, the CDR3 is TGTGCCAGCAGTGCTACAGGGGGTCAAACTGAAGCTTTCTTT.